Included here is one T cell receptor (beta chain) sequence, with context. The assay, immunoSEQ v3.0, was run at survey level. Libraries were prepared by immunoSEQ multiplex PCR; TCRdb keeps only in-frame clonotypes and omits some of them. This sample has around 21,000 clones; approximately 80% occur once, and the top ten carry roughly 12%. The CDR3 covers 15 residues. Per germline, CDR1 KGHSH and CDR2 LQKENI. After removal of 0 bases from V and 5 bases from J, the junction contained 5 bases not matched to a gene. These data originate in a study of long-term antiretroviral therapy in people with HIV. The TCR comes from a man aged 35 to 55 with HIV. Material: unsorted PBMCs, obtained 0.1 years before starting antiretroviral therapy. The J gene is TRBJ2-3, the V gene TRBV18; 7 bases line up with TRBD2. CDR3 bases: TGTGCCAGCTCACCACCGACTAGCAGTCGAGATACGCAGTATTTT. Residues: CASSPPTSSRDTQYF.